This TCR beta chain was recovered during a study of cytomegalovirus exposure and HLA in healthy donors. Study context: Ancestry clustering placed about four fifths of 350 to 500 genotyped donors in the Caucasian-associated cluster.

General study findings and limits: The study recorded around 160 TCR beta chains that were cytomegalovirus-associated. Exclusion applied to some V segments, including TRBV6-2 and TRBV6-3, as they were indistinguishable.

In regard to this clone: Antigen specificity is unknown.

This PCR relied on a set of 60 Vbeta primers and 13 Jbeta primers. TCRdb's table, derived via immunoSEQ multiplex PCR, lists solely in-frame clones and lacks some. The repertoire consists of about 130,000 clones, with around 82% occurring once and the leading ten covering approximately 1.2%. The CDR3 spans 16 residues. Germline values: CDR1 KGHSH, CDR2 LQKENI. The V gene end was trimmed by 1 base and the J gene end by 4 bases; junction bases not matched to a gene: 5. This receptor was taken from a female donor in good health and CMV-seronegative. Sequencing input: PBMCs. J is TRBJ2-3 and V is TRBV18; 10 bases line up with TRBD2. The CDR3 here is CASSPRLTSGPDTQYF. CDR3 DNA: TGTGCCAGCTCACCACGTCTGACTAGCGGGCCAGATACGCAGTATTTT. The entire variable domain, with the rest obtained from reference TRBV18 and TRBJ2-3, is as follows: NAGVMQNPRHLVRRRGQEARLRCSPMKGHSHVYWYRQLPEEGLKFMVYLQKENIIDESGMPKERFSAEFPKEGPSILRIQQVVRGDSAAYFCASSPRLTSGPDTQYFGPGTRLTVL.